This T cell receptor beta chain was sequenced in a study of cytomegalovirus exposure and HLA in healthy donors. General study findings and limits: Indistinguishable V segments, including TRBV6-2 and TRBV6-3, were excluded.

The CDR3 contains 14 residues. Germline loops: CDR1 SGHRS, CDR2 YFSETQ. With V trimmed by 2 bases and J by 2 bases, 2 bases remained unmatched. 13 Jbeta primers and 60 Vbeta primers were used for the PCR. The table came from immunoSEQ multiplex PCR; TCRdb's copy has only in-frame clones and leaves some out. The table records roughly 150,000 clones, roughly 10% of them present only once. There were likely unrecorded immune exposures, though donors were nominally healthy when sampled. To note about this clone: The antigen remains undetermined.

Sequencing used PBMCs. This receptor was identified in a male donor in good health and CMV-seronegative. This chain uses TRBV5-1 with TRBJ2-5, with TRBD1 matching 8 bases. CDR3 amino acids: CASSLQGEQETQYF. The CDR3, as DNA: TGCGCCAGCAGCTTACAGGGGGAACAAGAGACCCAGTACTTC. The variable domain in full, completed from reference TRBV5-1 and TRBJ2-5, reads KAGVTQTPRYLIKTRGQQVTLSCSPISGHRSVSWYQQTPGQGLQFLFEYFSETQRNKGNFPGRFSGRQFSNSRSEMNVSTLELGDSALYLCASSLQGEQETQYFGPGTRLLVL.